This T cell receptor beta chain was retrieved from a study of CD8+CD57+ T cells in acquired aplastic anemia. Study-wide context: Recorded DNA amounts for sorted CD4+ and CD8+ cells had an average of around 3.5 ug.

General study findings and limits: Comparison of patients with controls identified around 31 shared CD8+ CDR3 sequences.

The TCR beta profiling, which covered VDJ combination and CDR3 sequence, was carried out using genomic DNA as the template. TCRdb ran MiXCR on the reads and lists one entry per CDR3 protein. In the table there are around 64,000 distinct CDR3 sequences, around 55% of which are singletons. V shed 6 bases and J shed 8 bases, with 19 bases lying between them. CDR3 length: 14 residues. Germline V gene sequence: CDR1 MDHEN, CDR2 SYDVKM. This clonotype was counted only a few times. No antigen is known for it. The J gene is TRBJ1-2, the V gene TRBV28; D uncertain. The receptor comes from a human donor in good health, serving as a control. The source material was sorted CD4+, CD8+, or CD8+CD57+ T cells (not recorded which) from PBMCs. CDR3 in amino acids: CASREGGLLWGYTF. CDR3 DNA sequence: TGTGCCAGCAGGGAGGGTGGGCTACTATGGGGCTACACCTTC.